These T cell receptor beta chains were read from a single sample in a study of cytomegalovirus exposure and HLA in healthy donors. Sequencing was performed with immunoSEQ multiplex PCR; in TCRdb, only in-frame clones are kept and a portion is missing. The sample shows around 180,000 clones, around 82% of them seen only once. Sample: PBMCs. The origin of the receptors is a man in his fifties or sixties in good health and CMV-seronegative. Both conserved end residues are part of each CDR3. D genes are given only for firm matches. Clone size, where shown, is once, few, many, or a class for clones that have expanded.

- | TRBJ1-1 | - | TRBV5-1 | TGCGCCAGCAGCTTGGGGACAGCCTTTGAAGCTTTCTTT | CASSLGTAFEAFF
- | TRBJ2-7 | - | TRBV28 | TGTGCCAGCAGCCGAGGTGGCGGGTGGTCCTCCTACGAGCAGTACTTC | CASSRGGGWSSYEQYF
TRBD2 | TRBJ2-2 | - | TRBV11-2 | TGTGCCAGCAGCAGACCGGGACTAAACACCGGGGAGCTGTTTTTT | CASSRPGLNTGELFF
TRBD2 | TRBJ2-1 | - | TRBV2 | TGTGCCAGCAGTGGGCCTAGCGGGGGCTACAATGAGCAGTTCTTC | CASSGPSGGYNEQFF
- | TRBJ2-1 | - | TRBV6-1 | TGTGCCAGCAGTGCCCTAGCAGGGCGGAGGGGTGAGCAGTTCTTC | CASSALAGRRGEQFF
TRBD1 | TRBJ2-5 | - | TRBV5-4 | TGTGCCAGCAGCCTCGGGACAGGGGTAGGGGAGACCCAGTACTTC | CASSLGTGVGETQYF
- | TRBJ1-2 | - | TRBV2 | TGTGCCAGCAGGCCGGGACTATCCTATGGCTACCCCTTC | CASRPGLSYGYPF
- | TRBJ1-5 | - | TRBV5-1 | TGCGCCAGCAGCCGGACAGTTGATCAGCCCCAGCATTTT | CASSRTVDQPQHF
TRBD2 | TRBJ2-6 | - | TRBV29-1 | TGCAGCGTTGAAACCACTAGCGGGAGGGCCCGTGGGGCCAACGTCCTGACTTTC | CSVETTSGRARGANVLTF
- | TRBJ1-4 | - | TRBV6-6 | TGTGCCAGCAGTTTTTCTCCGTCTGAAAAACTGTTTTTT | CASSFSPSEKLFF
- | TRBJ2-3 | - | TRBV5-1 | TGCGCCAGCAGTCAGAGCCGGGACTTAACAGATACGCAGTATTTT | CASSQSRDLTDTQYF
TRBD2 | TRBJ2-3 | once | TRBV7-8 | TGTGCCAGCAGCTTAGAAAGGACTAGCGGAACTAGCACAGATACGCAGTATTTT | CASSLERTSGTSTDTQYF
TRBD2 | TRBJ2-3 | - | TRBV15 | TGTGCCACCAGCAGAGATGGGCTAGCGGGCCCTGGCACAGATACGCAGTATTTT | CATSRDGLAGPGTDTQYF
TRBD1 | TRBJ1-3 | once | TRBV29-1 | TGCAGCGTGGGGGCAGCTGCGACAGGGGGCGGAAACACCATATATTTT | CSVGAAATGGGNTIYF
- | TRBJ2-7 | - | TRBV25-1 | TGTGCCAGCAGTGATAACGGGGGTGTTTTCTACGAGCAGTACTTC | CASSDNGGVFYEQYF
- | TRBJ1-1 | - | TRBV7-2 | TGTGCCAGCAGCTATAGCCTAGACCGGGGCACTGAAGCTTTCTTT | CASSYSLDRGTEAFF
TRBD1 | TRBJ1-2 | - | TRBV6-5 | TGTGCCAGCAGTCGACAGGGTGGCTACACCTTC | CASSRQGGYTF
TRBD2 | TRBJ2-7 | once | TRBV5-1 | TGCGCCAGCAGCATGAGCGGACTAGCGGGAGTCGGCGAGCAGTACTTC | CASSMSGLAGVGEQYF
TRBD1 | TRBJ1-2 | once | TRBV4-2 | TGTGCCAGCAGCCATGGGCTAACGGGACAGGGCAACTATGGCTACACCTTC | CASSHGLTGQGNYGYTF
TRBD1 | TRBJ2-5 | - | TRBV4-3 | TGCGCCAGCAGCCAACTAAAGGGACAGGGGATGGAGACCCAGTACTTC | CASSQLKGQGMETQYF
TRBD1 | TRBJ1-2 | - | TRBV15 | TGTGCCACCAGCACAAGGGACAGGGATTTCTATGGCTACACCTTC | CATSTRDRDFYGYTF
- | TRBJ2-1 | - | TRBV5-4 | TGTGCCAGCAGCTTGGCTGGTAGCGGTGAGCAGTTCTTC | CASSLAGSGEQFF
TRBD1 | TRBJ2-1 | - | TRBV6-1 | TGTGCCAGCGATGGACAGGGCTTAAGGAATGAGCAGTTCTTC | CASDGQGLRNEQFF
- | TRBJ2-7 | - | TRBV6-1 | TGTGCCAGCTTCGACATCGGTTCCTACGAGCAGTACTTC | CASFDIGSYEQYF
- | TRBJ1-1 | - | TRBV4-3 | TGCGCCAGCAGCCAAGATCCCAGGGGCATGAACACTGAAGCTTTCTTT | CASSQDPRGMNTEAFF
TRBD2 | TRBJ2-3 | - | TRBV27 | TGTGCCAGCAGTTTATTAGCGGGGGGGGTCACAGATACGCAGTATTTT | CASSLLAGGVTDTQYF
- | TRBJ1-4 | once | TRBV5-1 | TGCGCCAGCAGCTTGGACAGGGCTAATGAAAAACTGTTTTTT | CASSLDRANEKLFF
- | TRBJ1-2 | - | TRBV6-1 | TGTGCCAGCAGTGTCGCCGGGGTCGACTATGGCTACACCTTC | CASSVAGVDYGYTF
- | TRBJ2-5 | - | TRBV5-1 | TGCGCCAGCAGCCCGGGACTGCTTCAGGAGACCCAGTACTTC | CASSPGLLQETQYF
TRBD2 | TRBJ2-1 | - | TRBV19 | TGTGCCAGTAGGACTAGCGGGGGGGCTTGGAGTGAGCAGTTCTTC | CASRTSGGAWSEQFF
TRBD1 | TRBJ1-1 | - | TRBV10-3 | TGTGCCATCAGTGCCGGGACAGAGTACACTGAAGCTTTCTTT | CAISAGTEYTEAFF
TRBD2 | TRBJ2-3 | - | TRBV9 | TGTGCCAGCAGCGTAGGGGCTAGCGGGAGTGTAGGAGATACGCAGTATTTT | CASSVGASGSVGDTQYF
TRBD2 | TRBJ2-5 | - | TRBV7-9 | TGTGCCAGCAGCCCAGCGGGGAGTTCCAAACAAGAGACCCAGTACTTC | CASSPAGSSKQETQYF
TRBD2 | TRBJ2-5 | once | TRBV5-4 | TGTGCCAGCAGCCCCCGACTAGCTTTTGGGCAAGAGACCCAGTACTTC | CASSPRLAFGQETQYF
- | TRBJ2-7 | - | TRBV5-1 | TGCGCCAGCAGCCTGAGTCGGGGTTGGAGCTCCTACGAGCAGTACTTC | CASSLSRGWSSYEQYF
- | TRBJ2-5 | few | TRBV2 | TGTGCCAGCAGTGAACGGTCAAACCAAGAGACCCAGTACTTC | CASSERSNQETQYF
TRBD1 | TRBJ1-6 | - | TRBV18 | TGTGCCAGCTCACCACGGCAGGGGGCGTCCGTAGGCTCACCCCTCCACTTT | CASSPRQGASVGSPLHF
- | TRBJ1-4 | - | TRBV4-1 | TGCGCCAGCAGCCGTGTATCTGCAACTAATGAAAAACTGTTTTTT | CASSRVSATNEKLFF
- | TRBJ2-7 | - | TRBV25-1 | TGTGCCAGCAGTGAAGGGAGTCGGGAGCAGTACTTC | CASSEGSREQYF
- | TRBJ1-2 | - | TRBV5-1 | TGCGCCAGCTCGACCGGGGGGGGTGATGGCTACACCTTC | CASSTGGGDGYTF
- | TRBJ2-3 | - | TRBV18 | TGTGCCAGCTCACCCGGGACACAAATCACAGATACGCAGTATTTT | CASSPGTQITDTQYF
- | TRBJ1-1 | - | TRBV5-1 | TGCGCCAGCAGCTTGGAAGGTGGGCGGGGGACTGAAGCTTTCTTT | CASSLEGGRGTEAFF
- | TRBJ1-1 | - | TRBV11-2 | TGTGCCAGCAGCTTAGAACCTTTGAGTGAAGCTTTCTTT | CASSLEPLSEAFF
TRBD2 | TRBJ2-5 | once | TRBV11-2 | TGTGCCAGCAGCTATAGTGCCGCGGGAGGGTTGACCCAGTACTTC | CASSYSAAGGLTQYF
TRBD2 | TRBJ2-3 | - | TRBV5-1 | TGCGCCAGCAGCTGGGGACTAGCGGGAGTCGTAAATACGCAGTATTTT | CASSWGLAGVVNTQYF
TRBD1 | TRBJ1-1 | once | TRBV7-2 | TGTGCCAGCAGCTTTCAGGGGGACACTGAAGCTTTCTTT | CASSFQGDTEAFF
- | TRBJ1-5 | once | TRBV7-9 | TGTGCCAGCAGCTCAACCGGGATTGTTGGGTTTAGTCAGCCCCAGCATTTT | CASSSTGIVGFSQPQHF
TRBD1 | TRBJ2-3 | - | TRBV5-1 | TGCGCCAGCAGCGGCGGGACAGGGGGATGGACAGATACGCAGTATTTT | CASSGGTGGWTDTQYF
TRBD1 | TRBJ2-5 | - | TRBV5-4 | TGTGCCAGCAGCCCGGACAGGGGGCGTCAAGAGACCCAGTACTTC | CASSPDRGRQETQYF
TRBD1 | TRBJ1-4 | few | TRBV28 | TGTGCCAGCAGTCTCGACTCAGGGGGAACTAATGAAAAACTGTTTTTT | CASSLDSGGTNEKLFF
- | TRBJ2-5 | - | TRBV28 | TGTGCCAGCAGTTTAATCGGTAGCGAAGAGACCCAGTACTTC | CASSLIGSEETQYF
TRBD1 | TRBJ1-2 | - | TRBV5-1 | TGCGCCAGCAGCCAAGAACAGGGGGTACATGGCTACACCTTC | CASSQEQGVHGYTF
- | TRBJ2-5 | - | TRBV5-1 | TGCGCCAGCAGCTTGTCACAGGGTTATGCGACCCAGTACTTC | CASSLSQGYATQYF
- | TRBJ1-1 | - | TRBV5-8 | TGTGCCAGCAGCTTCGGGGGTGCGAACACTGAAGCTTTCTTT | CASSFGGANTEAFF
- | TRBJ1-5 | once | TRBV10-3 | TGTGCCATCAGTGAGTCGTCTTTGACAGGCAATAGCAATCAGCCCCAGCATTTT | CAISESSLTGNSNQPQHF
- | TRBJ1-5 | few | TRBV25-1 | TGTGCCAGCAGTGACGGGACAAATAGCAATCAGCCCCAGAATTTT | CASSDGTNSNQPQNF
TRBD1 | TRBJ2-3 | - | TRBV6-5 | TGTGCCAGCAGTCTACGGACAGGCAGAGATACGCAGTATTTT | CASSLRTGRDTQYF
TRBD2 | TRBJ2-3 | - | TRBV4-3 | TGCGCCAGCAGCCAAGATGAGGCGGGAGGGCCTATAGATACGCAGTATTTT | CASSQDEAGGPIDTQYF
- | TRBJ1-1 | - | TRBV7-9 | TGTGCCAGCAGCTCTCCTGGGGGGGAGGGCACTGAAGCTTTCTTT | CASSSPGGEGTEAFF
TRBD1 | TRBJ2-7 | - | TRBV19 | TGTGCCAGTAGCCCCCGGACAGGGGATCGAGACGAGCAGTACTTC | CASSPRTGDRDEQYF